These 23 T cell receptor beta chains were all obtained from the same sample, sequenced in a study of Tregs in tolerant kidney transplant recipients. The assay was immunoSEQ multiplex PCR, and TCRdb's table has in-frame clones only and misses some. The sample lists about 83,000 clones, 95% to 98% occurring once. Sample: CD4+ T cells from blood, taken before the transplant. The source of these receptors is a human donor who received a combined kidney and bone marrow transplant.

V is TRBV29-1 and J is TRBJ1-4; D may be TRBD1 (6 bases). V was pared by 4 bases and J by 8 bases, with 17 bases between. The length of the CDR3 is 14 residues. Germline V CDR1 and CDR2: SQVTM, ANQGSEA. The CDR3 protein is CSVAEGPGEEKLFF. The CDR3 DNA is TGCAGCGTTGCAGAGGGCCCAGGGGAAGAAAAACTGTTTTTT.

This chain links TRBV4-1 with TRBJ2-5, with TRBD1 matching over 7 bases. CDR3 length: 16 amino acids. CDR1 and CDR2 from the germline V gene are MGHRA and YSYEKL. Losses at the gene ends were 0 bases for V and 2 bases for J; bases not matched to a gene: 6. The CDR3 region is CASSQEGGQPQETQYF. The CDR3 DNA follows: TGCGCCAGCAGCCAAGAAGGGGGACAGCCTCAAGAGACCCAGTACTTC.

This clone was found once. V gene TRBV25-1 combines with J gene TRBJ2-7, with D unresolved. The V gene lost 3 bases and the J gene lost 2 bases, with 11 bases spanning the gap. CDR1 MGHDK and CDR2 SYGVNS come from the germline V gene. This CDR3 has 14 residues. The CDR3 protein is CASSDQWAPYEQYF. In nucleotides, the CDR3 is TGTGCCAGCAGTGACCAGTGGGCCCCCTACGAGCAGTACTTC.

CDR3 DNA: TGTGCCAGCAGTTTGGGAGCGGGGGGGCCGGGCAATGAGCAGTTCTTC. Its protein product is CASSLGAGGPGNEQFF. This chain links TRBV27 with TRBJ2-1, with 10 bases fitting TRBD2. CDR1 is MNHEY and CDR2 is SMNVEV in the germline V gene (reference sequence). This CDR3 is 16 amino acids long. Germline trimming cut 3 bases from V and 6 bases from J; bases unmatched to any gene: 8.

This clone was observed a single time. The chain carries TRBV5-1 and TRBJ1-3; the D gene is possibly TRBD1 (6 bases). Germline assignment: CDR1 SGHRS and CDR2 YFSETQ. CDR3 size: 13 residues. V was pared by 2 bases and J by 4 bases, with 7 bases between. CDR3 region: CASSFGQGNTIYF. The CDR3 bases are TGCGCCAGCAGCTTTGGACAGGGAAACACCATATATTTT.

The J gene is TRBJ2-1, the V gene TRBV5-1; 9 bases are shared with TRBD2. Germline loops: CDR1 SGHRS, CDR2 YFSETQ. The CDR3 has 16 residues. V was clipped by 0 bases and J by 0 bases; unmatched bases: 1. CDR3 coding DNA: TGCGCCAGCAGCTTGGTTAGCGGGAGCTCCTACAATGAGCAGTTCTTC. The encoded protein is CASSLVSGSSYNEQFF.

The chain combines TRBV5-1 with TRBJ2-3, with TRBD1 matching 8 bases. Germline V gene data show CDR1 as SGHRS and CDR2 as YFSETQ. V lost 4 bases to trimming and J lost 5 bases; unmatched junction nucleotides: 15. CDR3 length: 17 amino acids. The CDR3 protein is CASSQSRTGPLGDTQYF. CDR3 bases: TGCGCCAGCAGCCAAAGTAGGACAGGGCCGCTGGGAGATACGCAGTATTTT.

V and J are TRBV6-1 and TRBJ1-1; D may be TRBD1 (5 bases). The germline V gene encodes CDR1 MNHNS and CDR2 SASEGT. Trimming shortened V by 6 bases and J by 1 base, and 12 bases separated the two germline ends. This CDR3 spans 14 amino acids. The CDR3 region is CASRERDRNTEAFF. For the CDR3, the DNA is TGTGCCAGCAGGGAGCGGGACCGGAACACTGAAGCTTTCTTT.

The chain combines TRBV7-9 with TRBJ2-5; the match to TRBD2 covers 8 bases. Germline V gives CDR1 SEHNR, CDR2 FQNEAQ (reference sequence). V lost 3 bases to trimming and J lost 1 base; unmatched junction nucleotides: 7. The CDR3 has 16 amino acids. The DNA for the CDR3 is TGTGCCAGCAGCTTTTCTAAGGCGGGGGGCCAAGAGACCCAGTACTTC. Encoded protein: CASSFSKAGGQETQYF.

V gene TRBV29-1 combines with J gene TRBJ1-2; D call uncertain. With 3 bases removed from V and 6 bases from J, the gap between germline ends came to 11 bases. The length of the CDR3 is 12 residues. Germline CDR1 reads SQVTM; CDR2 reads ANQGSEA. CDR3 loop: CSVDLFFNGYTF. Here the CDR3 DNA reads TGCAGCGTTGACCTATTCTTCAATGGCTACACCTTC.

J is TRBJ2-3 and V is TRBV4-2; 8 positions match TRBD2. The CDR3 sequence is 16 residues long. Trimming took 4 bases from V and 0 from J; bases not matched to a gene: 6. Germline CDR1 and CDR2: LGHNA and YNFKEQ. The CDR3 loop reads CASSPSGGTSTDTQYF. The CDR3 region has the DNA TGTGCCAGCAGCCCCAGCGGGGGTACTAGCACAGATACGCAGTATTTT.

The chain recombines TRBV5-1 with TRBJ1-1; D possibly corresponds to TRBD1 (5 bases). This CDR3 region has 11 residues. The V end lost 4 bases, the J end lost 8 bases, and 9 bases lay between the germline ends. The germline V gene has CDR1 SGHRS and CDR2 YFSETQ. CDR3 sequence reads: CASSKGEEAFF. CDR3 coding DNA: TGCGCCAGCAGCAAAGGGGAAGAAGCTTTCTTT. Full variable domain (outside the CDR3, taken from reference TRBV5-1 and TRBJ1-1): KAGVTQTPRYLIKTRGQQVTLSCSPISGHRSVSWYQQTPGQGLQFLFEYFSETQRNKGNFPGRFSGRQFSNSRSEMNVSTLELGDSALYLCASSKGEEAFFGQGTRLTVV.

CDR3 residues: CSGRDYQETQYF. The CDR3 nucleotides are TGCAGCGGCAGGGACTACCAAGAGACCCAGTACTTC. This rearrangement joins TRBV29-1 to TRBJ2-5; TRBD2 is a possible D gene (6 bases). The CDR3 is made up of 12 amino acids. Germline V gives CDR1 SQVTM, CDR2 ANQGSEA. Between the trimmed V and J ends, which lost 7 bases and 0 bases, there was a span of 9 bases.

V gene TRBV11-2 combines with J gene TRBJ2-6, with 9 bases that match TRBD1. The germline V gene has CDR1 SGHAT and CDR2 FQNNGV. With 7 bases clipped from V and 1 base from J, the junction kept 8 bases outside the gene matches. This CDR3 region has 17 residues. The CDR3 nucleotides are TGTGCCAGCACGTACAGGGGGCGTTTTTCTGGGGCCAACGTCCTGACTTTC. This sequence encodes CASTYRGRFSGANVLTF.

The chain carries TRBV10-2 and TRBJ2-3; possible D gene TRBD1, 6 bases. CDR3 length: 12 amino acids. V was shortened by 8 bases and J by 2 bases, with 8 bases between the two germline ends. Germline V gives CDR1 WSHSY, CDR2 SAAADI. The CDR3 is CASGQFTDTQYF. Here the CDR3 DNA reads TGCGCCAGCGGACAGTTCACAGATACGCAGTATTTT.

The V and J genes are TRBV4-2 and TRBJ1-2, with 8 nucleotides matching TRBD1. The CDR3 spans 14 residues. Germline V gives CDR1 LGHNA, CDR2 YNFKEQ. V shed 4 bases and J 5 bases; nucleotides not matched to a gene: 6. CDR3 nucleotides: TGTGCCAGCAGCCTTACGACAGGGGAATATGGCTACACCTTC. Its protein product is CASSLTTGEYGYTF.

The J gene is TRBJ2-5, the V gene TRBV29-1, with 7 nucleotides matching TRBD1. Judging by the DNA end, TRBJ2-7 fits better; the J call may be wrong. Germline V gene data show CDR1 as SQVTM and CDR2 as ANQGSEA. This CDR3 region has 12 residues. The CDR3 reads CSVAQGNYEQYF. CDR3 nucleotide sequence: TGCAGCGTTGCACAGGGGAACTACGAGCAGTACTTC.

The rearrangement joins TRBV9 to TRBJ2-5, with TRBD2 matching 10 bases. This CDR3 comprises 14 residues. J lost 7 bases, V lost 0 bases, and 3 bases had no gene match. Germline V gene lookup returns CDR1 SGDLS and CDR2 YYNGEE. The CDR3 DNA reads TGTGCCAGCAGCGTAGCTAGCGGGGGAGGGACCCAGTACTTC. Translation gives CASSVASGGGTQYF.

The chain recombines TRBV30 with TRBJ1-5; no firm D call. Trimming removed 5 bases from V and 0 bases from J, with 8 bases in between. The CDR3 consists of 13 residues. Germline-derived CDR1 and CDR2 are GTSNPN and SVGIG (reference sequence). The CDR3 is CAWADYSNQPQHF. CDR3 in DNA: TGTGCCTGGGCAGACTATAGCAATCAGCCCCAGCATTTT.

The chain employs TRBV18 and TRBJ2-7, with D maybe TRBD1 (5 bases). Germline CDR1 KGHSH, CDR2 LQKENI. V was shortened by 3 bases and J by 4 bases, with 13 bases between the two germline ends. The CDR3 length is 14 residues. CDR3 sequence: CASSPQGKVYEQYF. In DNA form, the CDR3 reads TGTGCCAGCTCACCGCAGGGTAAGGTTTACGAGCAGTACTTC.

V is TRBV19 and J is TRBJ2-3; no firm D call. V lost 2 bases and J 4 bases, leaving 10 bases between the germline ends. The CDR3 is 14 residues long. Germline V CDR1 and CDR2: LNHDA, SQIVND (reference sequence). The CDR3 nucleotides read TGTGCCAGTAGTATATCCCTCCCCGCAGATACGCAGTATTTT. Translating it yields CASSISLPADTQYF.

This chain links TRBV5-4 with TRBJ2-1; D might be TRBD2 (6 bases). Germline V lookup: CDR1 SGHNT, CDR2 YYREEE (reference sequence). The length of the CDR3 is 16 residues. The V and J ends lost 0 bases and 3 bases respectively, with 13 bases between them. The CDR3 DNA reads TGTGCCAGCAGCTTGGCGACGCTGACTAGCTACAATGAGCAGTTCTTC. This encodes CASSLATLTSYNEQFF.

The rearrangement joins TRBV4-1 to TRBJ2-3; 7 bases are shared with TRBD1. Germline loops: CDR1 MGHRA, CDR2 YSYEKL. Germline trimming cut 0 bases from V and 3 bases from J; bases unmatched to any gene: 12. CDR3 length: 18 residues. CDR3: CASSQELVRGLRTDTQYF. The CDR3 nucleotides read TGCGCCAGCAGCCAAGAACTTGTGAGGGGGCTAAGGACAGATACGCAGTATTTT.